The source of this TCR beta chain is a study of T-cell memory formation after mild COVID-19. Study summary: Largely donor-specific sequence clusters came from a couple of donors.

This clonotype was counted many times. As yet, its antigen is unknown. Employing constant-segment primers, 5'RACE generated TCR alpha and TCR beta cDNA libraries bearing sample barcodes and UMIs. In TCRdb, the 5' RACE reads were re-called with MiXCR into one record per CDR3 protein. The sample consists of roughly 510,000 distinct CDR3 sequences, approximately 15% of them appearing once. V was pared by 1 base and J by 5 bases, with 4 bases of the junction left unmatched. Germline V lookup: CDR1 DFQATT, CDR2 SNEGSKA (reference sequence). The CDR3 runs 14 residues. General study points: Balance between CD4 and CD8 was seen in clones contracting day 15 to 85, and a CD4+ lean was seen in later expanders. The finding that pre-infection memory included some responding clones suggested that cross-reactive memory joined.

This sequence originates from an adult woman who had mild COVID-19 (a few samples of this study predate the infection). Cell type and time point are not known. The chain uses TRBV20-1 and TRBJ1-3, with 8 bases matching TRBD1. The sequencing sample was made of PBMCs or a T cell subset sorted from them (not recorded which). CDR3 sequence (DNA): TGCAGTGCTAGAGTGACAGGGGACAGAAACACCATATATTTT. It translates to CSARVTGDRNTIYF.